This T cell receptor (beta chain) was captured in a study of human T cells and chemical hapten exposure. In the study overall: For sensitization, 2% DPC was applied to a 2 cm by 2 cm patch of upper inner arm skin. Study-wide results and limits: No change in TCRs above 1 in 1000 frequency was produced by DPC sensitization.

V lost 0 bases and J 1 base, leaving 12 bases between the germline ends. The CDR3 covers 16 residues. Germline V gives CDR1 SEHNR, CDR2 FQNEAQ (reference sequence). The authors' processing: Approximately 100,000 TCRs per sample was the median, with a range of about 23,224 to 750,000. Via MiXCR, TCRdb re-called the RACE reads, giving one row per CDR3 protein. These V and J calls rely on TCRdb rather than the paper's analysis. The data show tens of thousands of distinct CDR3 sequences, 9.6% seen once. In this sample, this clonotype turned up a few times. Its antigen is undetermined. Time point denoted: pre-sensitization, week 0. Regarding treatment: therapeutic diphenylcyclopropenone sensitization with weekly scalp DPC. Unfractionated whole blood was the source from which total RNA was extracted.

The input for sequencing was whole blood, taken in connection with sensitization to the hapten diphenylcyclopropenone (DPC). This clonotype originated in a woman in her forties with alopecia areata. Some clones in this sample may be carry-over from other donors' samples. The V and J genes are TRBV7-9 and TRBJ1-2; D ambiguous. CDR3 nucleotide sequence: TGTGCCAGCAGCTTAGCGCTCGGAGGACTTAACTATGGCTACACCTTC. Its translation is CASSLALGGLNYGYTF.